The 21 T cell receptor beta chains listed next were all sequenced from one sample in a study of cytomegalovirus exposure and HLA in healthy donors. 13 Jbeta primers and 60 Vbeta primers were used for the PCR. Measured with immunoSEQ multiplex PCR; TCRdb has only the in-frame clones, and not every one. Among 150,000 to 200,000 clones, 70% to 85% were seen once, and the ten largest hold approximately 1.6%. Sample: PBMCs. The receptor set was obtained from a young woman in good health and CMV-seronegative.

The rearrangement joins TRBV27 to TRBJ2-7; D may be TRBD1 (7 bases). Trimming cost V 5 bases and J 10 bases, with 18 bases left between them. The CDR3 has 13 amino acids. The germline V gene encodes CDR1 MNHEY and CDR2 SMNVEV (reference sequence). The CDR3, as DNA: TGTGCCAGCAGTCTTACCTGGGGGGACAGACAGTACTTC. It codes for CASSLTWGDRQYF.

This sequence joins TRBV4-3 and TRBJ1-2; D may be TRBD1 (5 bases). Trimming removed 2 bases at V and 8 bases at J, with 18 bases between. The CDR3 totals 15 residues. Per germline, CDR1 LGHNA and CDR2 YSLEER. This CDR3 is CASSQYPGSLVGYTF. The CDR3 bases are TGCGCCAGCAGCCAATACCCAGGGTCCCTTGTGGGCTACACCTTC.

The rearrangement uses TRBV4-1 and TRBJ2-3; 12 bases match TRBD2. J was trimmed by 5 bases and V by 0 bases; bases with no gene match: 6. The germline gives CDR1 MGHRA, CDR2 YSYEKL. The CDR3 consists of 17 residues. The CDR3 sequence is CASSQDHRLAGEDTQYF. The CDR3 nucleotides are TGCGCCAGCAGCCAAGACCATAGACTAGCGGGGGAAGATACGCAGTATTTT.

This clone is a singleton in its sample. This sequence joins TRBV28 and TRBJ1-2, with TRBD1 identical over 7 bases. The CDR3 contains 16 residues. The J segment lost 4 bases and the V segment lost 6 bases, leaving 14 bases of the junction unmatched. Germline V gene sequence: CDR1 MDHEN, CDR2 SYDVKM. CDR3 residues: CASSVRTGVQIYGYTF. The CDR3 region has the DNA TGTGCCAGCAGCGTGCGAACAGGGGTCCAAATCTATGGCTACACCTTC.

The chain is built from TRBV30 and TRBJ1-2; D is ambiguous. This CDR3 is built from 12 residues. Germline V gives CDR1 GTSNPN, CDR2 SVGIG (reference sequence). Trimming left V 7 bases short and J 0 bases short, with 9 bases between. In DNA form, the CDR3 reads TGTGCCTACGAGGCCTCTAACTATGGCTACACCTTC. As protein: CAYEASNYGYTF. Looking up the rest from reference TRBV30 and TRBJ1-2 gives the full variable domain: SQTIHQWPATLVQPVGSPLSLECTVEGTSNPNLYWYRQAAGRGLQLLFYSVGIGQISSEVPQNLSASRPQDRQFILSSKKLLLSDSGFYLCAYEASNYGYTFGSGTRLTVV.

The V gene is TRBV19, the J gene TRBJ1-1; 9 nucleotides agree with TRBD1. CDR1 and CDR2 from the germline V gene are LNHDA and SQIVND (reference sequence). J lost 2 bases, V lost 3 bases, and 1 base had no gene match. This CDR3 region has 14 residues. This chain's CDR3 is CASSMGQGNTEAFF. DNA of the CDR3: TGTGCCAGTAGTATGGGACAGGGTAACACTGAAGCTTTCTTT.

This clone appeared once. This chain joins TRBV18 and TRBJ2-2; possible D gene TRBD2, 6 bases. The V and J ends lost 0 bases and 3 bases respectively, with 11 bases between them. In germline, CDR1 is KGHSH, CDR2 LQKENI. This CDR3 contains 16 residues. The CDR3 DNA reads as TGTGCCAGCTCACCACCGTTCAGGGAGGACACCGGGGAGCTGTTTTTT. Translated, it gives CASSPPFREDTGELFF.

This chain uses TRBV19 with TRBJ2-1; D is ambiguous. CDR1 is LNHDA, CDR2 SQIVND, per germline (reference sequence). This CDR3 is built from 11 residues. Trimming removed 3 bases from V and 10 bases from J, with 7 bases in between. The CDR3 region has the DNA TGTGCCAGTAGTATCTGGAGCGAGCAGTTCTTC. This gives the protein CASSIWSEQFF.

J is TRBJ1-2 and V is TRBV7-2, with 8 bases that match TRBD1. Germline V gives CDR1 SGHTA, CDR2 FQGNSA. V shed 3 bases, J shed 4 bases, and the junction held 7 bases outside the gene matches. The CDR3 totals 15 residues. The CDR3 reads CASSLTAGGAYGYTF. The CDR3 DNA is TGTGCCAGCAGCTTGACCGCAGGGGGCGCCTATGGCTACACCTTC.

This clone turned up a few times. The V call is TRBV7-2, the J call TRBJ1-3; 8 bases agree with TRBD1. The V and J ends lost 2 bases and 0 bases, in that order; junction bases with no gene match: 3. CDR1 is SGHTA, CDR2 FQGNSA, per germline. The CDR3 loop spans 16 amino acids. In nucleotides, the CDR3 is TGTGCCAGCAGCTTAACAGGGGGAATCTCTGGAAACACCATATATTTT. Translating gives CASSLTGGISGNTIYF.

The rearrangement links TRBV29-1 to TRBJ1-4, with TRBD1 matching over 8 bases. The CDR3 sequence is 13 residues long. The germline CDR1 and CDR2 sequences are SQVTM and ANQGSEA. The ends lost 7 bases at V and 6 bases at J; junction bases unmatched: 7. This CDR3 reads CSAGQGLYEKLFF. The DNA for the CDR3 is TGCAGCGCTGGACAGGGACTCTATGAAAAACTGTTTTTT. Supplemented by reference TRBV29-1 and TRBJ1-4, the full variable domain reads SAVISQKPSRDICQRGTSLTIQCQVDSQVTMMFWYRQQPGQSLTLIATANQGSEATYESGFVIDKFPISRPNLTFSTLTVSNMSPEDSSIYLCSAGQGLYEKLFFGSGTQLSVL.

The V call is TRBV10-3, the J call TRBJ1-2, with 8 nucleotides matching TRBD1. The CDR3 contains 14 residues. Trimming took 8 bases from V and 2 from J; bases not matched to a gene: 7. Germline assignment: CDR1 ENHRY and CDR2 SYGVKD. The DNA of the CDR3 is TGTGCCATCTCGGGGACAGGTACAAACTATGGCTACACCTTC. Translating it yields CAISGTGTNYGYTF.

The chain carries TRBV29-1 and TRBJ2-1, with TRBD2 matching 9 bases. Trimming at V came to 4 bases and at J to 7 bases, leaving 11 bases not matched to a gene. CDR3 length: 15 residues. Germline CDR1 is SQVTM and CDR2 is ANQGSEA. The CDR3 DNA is TGCAGCGTTGGCCGCGGGAGGGCCGGGGGTAATGAGCAGTTCTTC. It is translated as CSVGRGRAGGNEQFF.

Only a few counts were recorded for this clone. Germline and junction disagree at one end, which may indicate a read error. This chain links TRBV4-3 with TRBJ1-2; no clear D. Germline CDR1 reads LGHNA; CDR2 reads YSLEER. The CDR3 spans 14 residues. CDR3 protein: CASSQEGNNYGYPF. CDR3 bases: TGCGCCAGCAGCCAAGAAGGAAATAACTATGGCTACCCCTTC.

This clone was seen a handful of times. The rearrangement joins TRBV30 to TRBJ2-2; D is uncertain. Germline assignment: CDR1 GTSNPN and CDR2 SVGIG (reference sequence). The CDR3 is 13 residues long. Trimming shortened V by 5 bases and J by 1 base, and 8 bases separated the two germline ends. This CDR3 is CAWLPGNTGELFF. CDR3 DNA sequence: TGTGCCTGGTTGCCGGGGAACACCGGGGAGCTGTTTTTT. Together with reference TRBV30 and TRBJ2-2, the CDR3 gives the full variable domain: SQTIHQWPATLVQPVGSPLSLECTVEGTSNPNLYWYRQAAGRGLQLLFYSVGIGQISSEVPQNLSASRPQDRQFILSSKKLLLSDSGFYLCAWLPGNTGELFFGEGSRLTVL.

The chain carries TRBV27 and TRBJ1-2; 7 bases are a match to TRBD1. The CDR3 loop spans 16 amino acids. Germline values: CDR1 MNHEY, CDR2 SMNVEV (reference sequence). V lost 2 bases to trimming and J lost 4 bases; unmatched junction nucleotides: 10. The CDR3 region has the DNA TGTGCCAGCAGTTTAGCAGTTGGGACAGCCCTCTATGGCTACACCTTC. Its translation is CASSLAVGTALYGYTF.

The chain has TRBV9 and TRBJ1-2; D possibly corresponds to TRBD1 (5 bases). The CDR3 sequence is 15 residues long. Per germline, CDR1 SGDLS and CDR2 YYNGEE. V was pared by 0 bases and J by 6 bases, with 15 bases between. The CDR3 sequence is CASSVGGGSKDGYTF. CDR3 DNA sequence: TGTGCCAGCAGCGTAGGCGGGGGGAGTAAGGATGGCTACACCTTC.

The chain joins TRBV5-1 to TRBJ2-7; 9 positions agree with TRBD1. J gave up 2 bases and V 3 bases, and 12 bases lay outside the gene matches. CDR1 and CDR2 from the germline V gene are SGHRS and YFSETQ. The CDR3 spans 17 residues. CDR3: CASSYVGTGWETYEQYF. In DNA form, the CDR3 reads TGCGCCAGCAGCTATGTTGGGACAGGGTGGGAGACCTACGAGCAGTACTTC.

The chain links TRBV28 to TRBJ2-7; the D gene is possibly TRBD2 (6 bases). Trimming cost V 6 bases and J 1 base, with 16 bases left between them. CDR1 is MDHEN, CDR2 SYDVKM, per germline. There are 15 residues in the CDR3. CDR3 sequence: CASSTPGLHSYEQYF. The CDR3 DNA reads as TGTGCCAGCAGCACACCGGGACTCCATTCCTACGAGCAGTACTTC.

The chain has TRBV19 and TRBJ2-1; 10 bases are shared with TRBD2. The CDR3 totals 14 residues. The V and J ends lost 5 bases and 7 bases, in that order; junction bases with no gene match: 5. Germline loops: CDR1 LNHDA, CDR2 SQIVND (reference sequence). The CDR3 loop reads CASSVAGGWNEQFF. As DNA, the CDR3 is TGTGCCAGTAGTGTAGCGGGAGGTTGGAATGAGCAGTTCTTC.

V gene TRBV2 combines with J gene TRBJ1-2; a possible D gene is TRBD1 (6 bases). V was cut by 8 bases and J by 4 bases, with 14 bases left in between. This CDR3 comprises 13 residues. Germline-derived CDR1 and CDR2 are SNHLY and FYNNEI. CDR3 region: CASQSPDSYGYTF. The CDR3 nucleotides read TGTGCCAGCCAATCACCGGACAGCTATGGCTACACCTTC.